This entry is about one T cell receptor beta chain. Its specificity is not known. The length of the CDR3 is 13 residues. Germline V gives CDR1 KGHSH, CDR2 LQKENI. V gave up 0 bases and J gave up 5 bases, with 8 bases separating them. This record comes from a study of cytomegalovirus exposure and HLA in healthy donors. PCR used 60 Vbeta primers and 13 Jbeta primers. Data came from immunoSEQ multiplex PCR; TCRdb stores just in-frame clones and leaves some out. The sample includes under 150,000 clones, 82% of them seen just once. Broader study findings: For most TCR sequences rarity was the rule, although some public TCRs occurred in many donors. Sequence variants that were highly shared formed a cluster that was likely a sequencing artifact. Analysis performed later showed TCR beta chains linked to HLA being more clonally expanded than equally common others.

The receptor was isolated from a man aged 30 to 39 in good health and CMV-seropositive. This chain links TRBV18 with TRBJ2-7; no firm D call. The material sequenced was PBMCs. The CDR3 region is CASSPPTTHEQYF. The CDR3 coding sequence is TGTGCCAGCTCACCACCTACTACCCACGAGCAGTACTTC. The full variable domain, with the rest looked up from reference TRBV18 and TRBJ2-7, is NAGVMQNPRHLVRRRGQEARLRCSPMKGHSHVYWYRQLPEEGLKFMVYLQKENIIDESGMPKERFSAEFPKEGPSILRIQQVVRGDSAAYFCASSPPTTHEQYFGPGTRLTVT.